This T cell receptor beta chain was sequenced during a study of T-cell reconstitution after alpha-beta-depleted transplantation in children. It was with unique molecular identifiers that the TCRbeta library was prepared. TCRdb processed the PCR reads anew with MiXCR; each CDR3 protein has one entry. The profile shows hundreds of thousands of distinct CDR3 sequences, around a sixth of them singletons. This clonotype was picked up many times. The CDR3 totals 14 residues. V lost 3 bases, J lost 3 bases, and 11 bases lay in between. The chain recombines TRBV12-3 or TRBV12-4 with TRBJ1-1, with a tentative D call TRBD1 (5 bases). The TCR originated in a human donor who donated a stem cell graft to a child with acute myeloid leukemia. The sequencing used PBMCs from the stem cell graft donor, collected from the stem cell graft. CDR3 region: CASSLGVGDTEAFF. The CDR3 DNA is TGTGCCAGCAGTTTGGGGGTCGGGGACACTGAAGCTTTCTTT.